This T cell receptor beta chain was identified in a study of blood T cell repertoires in COVID-19. Whole-study context: Samples taken during acute and convalescent COVID-19 were collected in the United States, Italy and Spain.

The CDR3 is 15 residues long. Germline V gene sequence: CDR1 KGHSH, CDR2 LQKENI. Trimming cost V 3 bases and J 4 bases; bases outside gene matches: 9. Individuals aged about 18 to 95 years were recruited from approximately 22 US areas. Original data processing: Quantification of nucleated cells was approximated via reference gene primer amplification. TCRdb's copy holds only in-frame clones and misses some; the assay was immunoSEQ multiplex PCR. Clonal size and the V and J genes are those of that table, whereas D and trimming came from the DNA. The table shows approximately 130,000 clones, with 80% to 90% occurring only once.

The source is a woman in her forties or fifties who had recovered from COVID-19. Sequencing input: PBMCs or T cells enriched from blood (not recorded which). The rearrangement uses TRBV18 and TRBJ2-7; the match to TRBD1 covers 7 bases. The CDR3 DNA follows: TGTGCCAGCTCACCGTTTTCCGGGACAGATTACGAGCAGTACTTC. Translation gives CASSPFSGTDYEQYF.